The 21 T cell receptor beta chains below all came from one sample that was sequenced in a study of monozygotic twins with cystic fibrosis. TCRdb's table, derived via immunoSEQ multiplex PCR, lists solely in-frame clones and lacks some. In the table there are approximately 13,000 clones, 85% to 95% of which are singletons. The sample consisted of blood. These TCRs come from a girl aged 2-10 years with cystic fibrosis.

This clone was recorded only once. J is TRBJ1-1 and V is TRBV27; no definite D call. Germline V gene sequence: CDR1 MNHEY, CDR2 SMNVEV (reference sequence). This CDR3 has 13 residues. Trimming left V 3 bases short and J 2 bases short, with 7 bases between. Here the CDR3 DNA reads TGTGCCAGCAGTTTTTCCCCTAACACTGAAGCTTTCTTT. Its protein is CASSFSPNTEAFF.

The chain carries TRBV5-8 and TRBJ2-7; unclear D gene. The CDR3 sequence is 12 residues long. V lost 4 bases to trimming and J lost 0 bases, with 5 bases between them. CDR1 and CDR2 (germline): SGHTS, YDEGEE. The CDR3 is CASSPSSYEQYF. CDR3 in DNA: TGTGCCAGCAGCCCCTCCTCCTACGAGCAGTACTTC.

The chain is built from TRBV5-1 and TRBJ2-3; 12 bases fit TRBD2. Trimming at V came to 4 bases and at J to 5 bases, leaving 8 bases not matched to a gene. The CDR3 has 16 amino acids. Germline CDR1 reads SGHRS; CDR2 reads YFSETQ. CDR3 amino acids: CASSPGLAGPRDTQYF. CDR3 DNA sequence: TGCGCCAGCAGCCCGGGACTAGCGGGCCCTAGAGATACGCAGTATTTT.

V gene TRBV5-6 combines with J gene TRBJ2-6; D may be TRBD1 (5 bases). Germline V gene lookup returns CDR1 SGHDT and CDR2 YYEEEE. This CDR3 contains 15 residues. V lost 1 base to trimming and J lost 3 bases, with 8 bases between them. CDR3 in amino acids: CASSLWGYGANVLTF. The DNA of the CDR3 is TGTGCCAGCAGCTTGTGGGGCTATGGGGCCAACGTCCTGACTTTC.

The chain links TRBV7-6 to TRBJ2-3, with unresolved D. The ends were cut back, 1 base at V and 0 bases at J, with 8 bases in the middle. Germline CDR1 and CDR2: SGHVS and FNYEAQ. This CDR3 contains 15 residues. CDR3 sequence (DNA): TGTGCCAGCAGCTTAGTCGCGGATAGCACAGATACGCAGTATTTT. Translated: CASSLVADSTDTQYF.

The chain joins TRBV6-1 to TRBJ2-7, with 9 bases aligning to TRBD1. V was clipped by 5 bases and J by 1 base; unmatched bases: 6. This CDR3 is 15 amino acids long. CDR1 MNHNS and CDR2 SASEGT come from the germline V gene. The CDR3 is CASSSRTGVSYEQYF. The CDR3 bases are TGTGCCAGCAGTAGCCGGACAGGGGTTTCCTACGAGCAGTACTTC.

The genes are TRBV4-2 and TRBJ2-3, with TRBD2 matching over 8 bases. J lost 3 bases, V lost 4 bases, and 9 bases had no gene match. Germline assignment: CDR1 LGHNA and CDR2 YNFKEQ. CDR3 size: 16 residues. CDR3 sequence reads: CASSRVGAGATDTQYF. CDR3 in DNA: TGTGCCAGCAGCCGCGTAGGAGCGGGAGCTACAGATACGCAGTATTTT.

V and J are TRBV28 and TRBJ2-7; no firm D call. Germline V gene data show CDR1 as MDHEN and CDR2 as SYDVKM. V lost 3 bases, J lost 5 bases, and 20 bases lay in between. CDR3 size: 16 residues. In DNA, the CDR3 is TGTGCCAGCAGTTTCCCTTTAAACGCCAGCCCGAACGAGCAGTACTTC. Amino acids: CASSFPLNASPNEQYF. Filled out from reference TRBV28 and TRBJ2-7, the complete variable domain reads DVKVTQSSRYLVKRTGEKVFLECVQDMDHENMFWYRQDPGLGLRLIYFSYDVKMKEKGDIPEGYSVSREKKERFSLILESASTNQTSMYLCASSFPLNASPNEQYFGPGTRLTVT.

The rearrangement joins TRBV14 to TRBJ1-2; D unclear. V was cut by 0 bases and J by 4 bases, with 6 bases left in between. The CDR3 runs 13 residues. Germline lookup yields CDR1 SGHDN and CDR2 FVKESK. CDR3 in DNA: TGTGCCAGCAGCCAAGATCCTTCCTATGGCTACACCTTC. It specifies CASSQDPSYGYTF.

The chain couples TRBV9 to TRBJ2-1, with 13 nucleotides matching TRBD2. This CDR3 has 18 residues. V was pared by 2 bases and J by 4 bases, with 9 bases of the junction left unmatched. Germline V gives CDR1 SGDLS, CDR2 YYNGEE. This chain's CDR3 is CASSVLGLAGAGYNEQFF. The CDR3 coding sequence is TGTGCCAGCAGCGTCCTAGGACTAGCGGGAGCCGGGTACAATGAGCAGTTCTTC.

The gene calls are TRBV21-1 and TRBJ2-4; TRBD2 is the table's D call and was not checked against the DNA. TRBV21-1 is deemed a pseudogene. This CDR3 contains 18 residues. The CDR3 DNA sequence: TGTGCCAGCAGGCCGGGACTAGCGGGTGTCTGGGCCAAAAACATTCAGTACTTC. Protein: CASRPGLAGVWAKNIQYF.

The CDR3 spells CASSPQTSVEQFF. DNA for the CDR3: TGTGCCAGCAGCCCTCAGACTAGCGTTGAGCAGTTCTTC. V usage is TRBV5-4 and J usage is TRBJ2-1, with 8 bases matching TRBD2. V shed 4 bases, J shed 9 bases, and the junction held 6 bases outside the gene matches. Germline V gives CDR1 SGHNT, CDR2 YYREEE (reference sequence). The CDR3 contains 13 residues. Looking up the rest from reference TRBV5-4 and TRBJ2-1 gives the full variable domain: ETGVTQSPTHLIKTRGQQVTLRCSSQSGHNTVSWYQQALGQGPQFIFQYYREEENGRGNFPPRFSGLQFPNYSSELNVNALELDDSALYLCASSPQTSVEQFFGPGTRLTVL.

This sequence joins TRBV9 and TRBJ2-3; possible D gene TRBD1, 6 bases. Germline V gene data show CDR1 as SGDLS and CDR2 as YYNGEE. The CDR3 extends over 16 amino acids. Trimming shortened V by 3 bases and J by 0 bases, and 14 bases separated the two germline ends. CDR3 DNA sequence: TGTGCCAGCAGCGCCTCCACAGGGATTAGCACAGATACGCAGTATTTT. Amino acids: CASSASTGISTDTQYF.

This sequence joins TRBV9 and TRBJ2-1; D gene unclear. V lost 0 bases, J lost 7 bases, and 8 bases lay in between. Germline V gene lookup returns CDR1 SGDLS and CDR2 YYNGEE. The CDR3 has 13 residues. Here the CDR3 reads CASSVGSKNEQFF. CDR3 nucleotides: TGTGCCAGCAGCGTAGGGTCTAAAAATGAGCAGTTCTTC.

The chain recombines TRBV7-6 with TRBJ2-7, with 9 bases aligning to TRBD2. The germline V gene encodes CDR1 SGHVS and CDR2 FNYEAQ. Trimming at V came to 1 base and at J to 0 bases, leaving 4 bases not matched to a gene. The CDR3 totals 16 residues. Here the CDR3 reads CASSLGTSASSYEQYF. The DNA of the CDR3 is TGTGCCAGCAGCTTAGGGACTAGCGCAAGCTCCTACGAGCAGTACTTC.

This chain connects TRBV19 to TRBJ2-6, with TRBD1 as a possible D gene (5 bases). Trimming removed 6 bases at V and 0 bases at J, with 9 bases between. The CDR3 is made up of 15 amino acids. Germline V CDR1 and CDR2: LNHDA, SQIVND (reference sequence). The CDR3 DNA follows: TGTGCCAGTAGACCCGACAGCTCTGGGGCCAACGTCCTGACTTTC. Its translation: CASRPDSSGANVLTF.

The V and J genes are TRBV5-8 and TRBJ2-5, with 13 nucleotides matching TRBD2. Trimming took 4 bases from V and 5 from J; bases not matched to a gene: 8. The CDR3 has 16 residues. Germline V gene data show CDR1 as SGHTS and CDR2 as YDEGEE. This CDR3 is CASSPGTSGASETQYF. DNA for the CDR3: TGTGCCAGCAGCCCCGGGACTAGCGGGGCCTCGGAGACCCAGTACTTC.

This sequence joins TRBV7-8 and TRBJ2-1, with 8 bases identical to TRBD2. CDR3 size: 15 residues. Looked up from germline, CDR1 is SGHVS and CDR2 is FQNEAQ. V dropped 5 bases and J dropped 5; count of bases not matched to a gene: 8. CDR3 in DNA: TGTGCCAGCAGCCCGGAGATAGCGGGAAACAATGAGCAGTTCTTC. Residues: CASSPEIAGNNEQFF.

The V gene is TRBV11-1, the J gene TRBJ2-1; no definite D call. This CDR3 contains 13 residues. V dropped 5 bases and J dropped 9 bases, with 14 bases sitting between them. Germline V gene sequence: CDR1 SGHAT, CDR2 FQDESV (reference sequence). This chain's CDR3 is CASSQTKYGEQFF. CDR3 nucleotide sequence: TGTGCCAGCAGCCAAACCAAATATGGTGAGCAGTTCTTC.

The chain employs TRBV5-4 and TRBJ2-6, with 13 positions matching TRBD2. J gave up 4 bases and V 3 bases, and 10 bases lay outside the gene matches. This CDR3 region has 19 residues. Germline V lookup: CDR1 SGHNT, CDR2 YYREEE (reference sequence). As DNA, the CDR3 is TGTGCCAGCAGCTCCGGACTAGCGGGAGTTTTCGCCGGGGCCAACGTCCTGACTTTC. It specifies CASSSGLAGVFAGANVLTF.

As to this clone: This specimen includes other DNA sequences encoding the same CDR3. This rearrangement joins TRBV14 to TRBJ2-7; D gene ambiguous. Germline lookup yields CDR1 SGHDN and CDR2 FVKESK. There are 12 residues in the CDR3. The V and J ends lost 4 bases and 0 bases respectively, with 4 bases between them. CDR3 DNA sequence: TGTGCCAGCAGCCCCCACTCCTACGAGCAGTACTTC. It codes for CASSPHSYEQYF.